The 25 T cell receptor beta chains listed next were all sequenced from one sample in a study of technical replicates of blood from a few donors (dated by TCRdb to about 2017). Receptor libraries were prepared by the immunoSEQ multiplex PCR assay. Not all clones reach the TCRdb copy of this immuneACCESS table, which keeps in-frame sequences only. Checked studies attribute under half of the gap to unresolved V genes and leave the rest unexplained. The sample table records more than 65,000 clones; 75% to 95% of these occur just once. The ten largest clones add up to about 0.4% of the sample. The sample comprised T cells isolated from PBMCs. These receptors were obtained from a human donor in good health.

The chain carries TRBV30 and TRBJ2-7, with TRBD2 matching over 7 bases. Germline CDR1 reads GTSNPN; CDR2 reads SVGIG (reference sequence). This CDR3 comprises 14 residues. V trimming: 0 bases; J trimming: 7 bases; junction bases outside the gene matches: 9. The CDR3 loop reads CAWSVPGLVKEQYF. DNA of the CDR3: TGTGCCTGGAGTGTACCTGGACTAGTTAAGGAGCAGTACTTC. Drawing the rest from reference TRBV30 and TRBJ2-7, the complete variable domain is SQTIHQWPATLVQPVGSPLSLECTVEGTSNPNLYWYRQAAGRGLQLLFYSVGIGQISSEVPQNLSASRPQDRQFILSSKKLLLSDSGFYLCAWSVPGLVKEQYFGPGTRLTVT.

The chain carries TRBV15 and TRBJ2-1; D is perhaps TRBD2 (6 bases). CDR3 length equals 15 residues. V was clipped by 5 bases and J by 6 bases, with 17 bases between them. Germline V gene data show CDR1 as LNHNV and CDR2 as YYDKDF (reference sequence). The CDR3 coding sequence is TGTGCCACCAGCGCCCGGGAGAGCCGAGGCAATGAGCAGTTCTTC. This translates into CATSARESRGNEQFF.

The J gene is TRBJ1-1, the V gene TRBV7-9, with 7 bases lining up with TRBD1. There are 13 residues in the CDR3. Germline CDR1 is SEHNR and CDR2 is FQNEAQ (reference sequence). Losses at the gene ends were 5 bases for V and 4 bases for J; bases not matched to a gene: 4. In DNA, the CDR3 is TGTGCCAGCAGCCCACAGGGGAGCACTGAAGCTTTCTTT. The encoded protein is CASSPQGSTEAFF.

The V and J genes are TRBV27 and TRBJ2-5; TRBD1 agrees at 11 bases. The CDR3 totals 17 residues. The J segment lost 3 bases and the V segment lost 4 bases, leaving 10 bases of the junction unmatched. The germline V gene encodes CDR1 MNHEY and CDR2 SMNVEV (reference sequence). The CDR3 DNA reads TGTGCCAGCAGTTACCTGGGACAGGGGGGCGGGGAAGAGACCCAGTACTTC. It encodes CASSYLGQGGGEETQYF.

This chain uses TRBV27 with TRBJ2-7; 8 bases align to TRBD1. The CDR3 has 16 amino acids. V lost 1 base to trimming and J lost 0 bases; unmatched junction nucleotides: 5. Germline lookup yields CDR1 MNHEY and CDR2 SMNVEV (reference sequence). CDR3 residues: CASSLFQQGDSYEQYF. The CDR3 DNA follows: TGTGCCAGCAGTTTATTCCAACAGGGGGACTCCTACGAGCAGTACTTC.

The genes are TRBV19 and TRBJ1-5; D is uncertain. Trimming removed 3 bases from V and 9 bases from J, with 18 bases in between. This CDR3 contains 15 residues. Germline CDR1 is LNHDA and CDR2 is SQIVND (reference sequence). CDR3 protein: CASSIGFLGGWPQHF. The CDR3 DNA sequence: TGTGCCAGTAGTATCGGGTTCCTAGGTGGTTGGCCCCAGCATTTT.

The V call is TRBV6-5, the J call TRBJ2-1; 8 positions match TRBD2. CDR1 and CDR2 (germline): MNHEY, SVGAGI. The CDR3 runs to 15 residues. J was trimmed by 6 bases and V by 5 bases; bases with no gene match: 9. This CDR3 reads CASSPSGTRGNEQFF. The CDR3 DNA sequence: TGTGCCAGCAGTCCCTCCGGGACTAGGGGCAATGAGCAGTTCTTC.

This chain links TRBV2 with TRBJ2-3; TRBD2 is a possible D gene (5 bases). The CDR3 is made up of 15 amino acids. The germline V and J ends were trimmed by 5 bases and 2 bases, with 14 bases remaining between them. Germline V gene data show CDR1 as SNHLY and CDR2 as FYNNEI. This CDR3 reads CASSRVGVDTDTQYF. The CDR3 DNA follows: TGTGCCAGCAGTAGGGTGGGAGTGGACACAGATACGCAGTATTTT.

V usage is TRBV11-3 and J usage is TRBJ2-1; 15 nucleotides line up with TRBD2. V lost 0 bases, J lost 2 bases, and 5 bases stayed unmatched. Germline V gene sequence: CDR1 SGHNT, CDR2 YENEEA. The CDR3 has 19 amino acids. The CDR3 spells CASSLDRGLAGGPYNEQFF. In nucleotides, the CDR3 is TGTGCCAGCAGCTTAGATCGCGGACTAGCGGGAGGGCCCTACAATGAGCAGTTCTTC. The entire variable domain, with the rest obtained from reference TRBV11-3 and TRBJ2-1, is as follows: EAGVVQSPRYKIIEKKQPVAFWCNPISGHNTLYWYLQNLGQGPELLIRYENEEAVDDSQLPKDRFSAERLKGVDSTLKIQPAELGDSAVYLCASSLDRGLAGGPYNEQFFGPGTRLTVL.

This clone was seen once. The rearrangement joins TRBV4-3 to TRBJ1-5; TRBD1 might be the D (5 bases). The CDR3 spans 17 residues. V lost 0 bases and J lost 7, with 19 bases in between. The germline V gene has CDR1 LGHNA and CDR2 YSLEER. The CDR3 coding sequence is TGCGCCAGCAGCCAAGATGCGACGGGGGGTTTAAAGCAGCCCCAGCATTTT. Amino acids: CASSQDATGGLKQPQHF.

J is TRBJ2-7 and V is TRBV4-2, with D possibly being TRBD1 (7 bases). V was pared by 0 bases and J by 11 bases, with 14 bases between. The CDR3 runs 13 residues. Germline assignment: CDR1 LGHNA and CDR2 YNFKEQ. The CDR3 region is CASSQEEGDSEYF. The CDR3 region has the DNA TGTGCCAGCAGCCAAGAGGAGGGGGACAGTGAGTACTTC.

V gene TRBV6-4 combines with J gene TRBJ2-2; D gene ambiguous. Per germline, CDR1 MRHNA and CDR2 SNTAGT. V gave up 5 bases and J gave up 4 bases, with 8 bases separating them. This CDR3 is built from 13 residues. CDR3 loop: CASSRELTGELFF. DNA of the CDR3: TGTGCCAGCAGTCGCGAGCTCACCGGGGAGCTGTTTTTT.

The rearrangement links TRBV9 to TRBJ2-1; no reliable D call. CDR3 length: 12 amino acids. The V end lost 4 bases, the J end lost 5 bases, and 7 bases lay between the germline ends. Germline values: CDR1 SGDLS, CDR2 YYNGEE. CDR3 loop: CASSPFDNEQFF. The CDR3 DNA is TGTGCCAGCAGCCCATTTGACAATGAGCAGTTCTTC.

In this sample, this clone turned up once. V is TRBV27 and J is TRBJ1-2; perhaps TRBD1 as D (5 bases). Germline-derived CDR1 and CDR2 are MNHEY and SMNVEV (reference sequence). V was trimmed by 6 bases and J by 8 bases, leaving 13 bases between them. CDR3 length: 12 residues. The CDR3 here is CASRLRGGGYTF. CDR3 DNA sequence: TGTGCCAGCAGGTTAAGGGGTGGAGGCTACACCTTC.

V gene TRBV19 combines with J gene TRBJ2-2, with D possibly being TRBD2 (6 bases). Germline CDR1 and CDR2: LNHDA and SQIVND (reference sequence). The CDR3 has 15 amino acids. The V end was cut by 7 bases, the J end by 5 bases, with 17 bases between. Here the CDR3 reads CASILTGTQTGELFF. The DNA for the CDR3 is TGTGCCAGTATCCTAACCGGGACTCAGACCGGGGAGCTGTTTTTT.

J is TRBJ2-3 and V is TRBV15; the D gene is possibly TRBD2 (6 bases). Germline CDR1 and CDR2: LNHNV and YYDKDF (reference sequence). V gave up 4 bases and J gave up 7 bases, with 12 bases separating them. The CDR3 consists of 13 residues. CDR3: CATSTSLANTQYF. The CDR3 region has the DNA TGTGCCACCAGCACCTCACTAGCAAATACGCAGTATTTT.

This clone was observed once. This chain connects TRBV4-2 to TRBJ2-3; 12 positions match TRBD2. In germline, CDR1 is LGHNA, CDR2 YNFKEQ. The junction had 8 bases not matched to a gene; V was cut back by 2 bases and J by 2 bases. The CDR3 has 18 amino acids. The DNA of the CDR3 is TGTGCCAGCAGCCAACCCCTAGCGGGAGGGCCATCCACAGATACGCAGTATTTT. It encodes CASSQPLAGGPSTDTQYF.

This clone has only one observation. The V gene is TRBV7-2, the J gene TRBJ1-4, with D possibly matching TRBD1 (6 bases). From germline, CDR1 is SGHTA and CDR2 FQGNSA. The V gene lost 2 bases and the J gene lost 8 bases, with 12 bases spanning the gap. The CDR3 has 14 amino acids. The CDR3 DNA is TGTGCCAGCAGCTTAAGGGGGACGGGCGAAAAACTGTTTTTT. This translates into CASSLRGTGEKLFF.

This sequence joins TRBV7-9 and TRBJ2-7; D is unresolved. The V gene's germline CDR1 is SEHNR and CDR2 FQNEAQ (reference sequence). There are 15 residues in the CDR3. The germline V and J ends were trimmed by 7 bases and 5 bases, with 21 bases remaining between them. The CDR3 DNA reads as TGTGCCAGCAACCCCTCAGGCACCTTGAACCACGAGCAGTACTTC. Its translation is CASNPSGTLNHEQYF.

The chain links TRBV18 to TRBJ2-3; weak D call: TRBD2 (6 bases). This CDR3 has 14 residues. V lost 3 bases and J 6 bases, leaving 13 bases between the germline ends. CDR1 is KGHSH, CDR2 LQKENI, per germline. For the CDR3, the DNA is TGTGCCAGCTCACCCCTACGGGAGTCGGATACGCAGTATTTT. Translated: CASSPLRESDTQYF.

This rearrangement joins TRBV10-3 to TRBJ2-2; 8 bases agree with TRBD1. In germline, CDR1 is ENHRY, CDR2 SYGVKD. There are 15 residues in the CDR3. V dropped 5 bases and J dropped 0; count of bases not matched to a gene: 2. The CDR3 here is CAISSGQANTGELFF. The CDR3 DNA is TGTGCCATCAGTTCGGGACAGGCGAACACCGGGGAGCTGTTTTTT.

The chain employs TRBV19 and TRBJ1-4; TRBD1 matches 10 bases. Germline-derived CDR1 and CDR2 are LNHDA and SQIVND (reference sequence). The CDR3 runs 16 residues. V lost 8 bases, J lost 5 bases, and 11 bases stayed unmatched. The CDR3 DNA reads TGTGCCAGTTCAACCGGGACAGGGGTATGGAATGAAAAACTGTTTTTT. The encoded protein is CASSTGTGVWNEKLFF. The full variable domain, its missing parts supplied by reference TRBV19 and TRBJ1-4, is DGGITQSPKYLFRKEGQNVTLSCEQNLNHDAMYWYRQDPGQGLRLIYYSQIVNDFQKGDIAEGYSVSREKKESFPLTVTSAQKNPTAFYLCASSTGTGVWNEKLFFGSGTQLSVL.

The J gene is TRBJ2-7, the V gene TRBV28; 7 bases agree with TRBD1. J gave up 0 bases and V 5 bases, and 1 base lay outside the gene matches. There are 13 residues in the CDR3. The germline V gene has CDR1 MDHEN and CDR2 SYDVKM. The CDR3: CASSRDSSYEQYF. In DNA form, the CDR3 reads TGTGCCAGCAGTCGGGACAGCTCCTACGAGCAGTACTTC.

The chain recombines TRBV9 with TRBJ2-3, with 7 bases lining up with TRBD2. The CDR3 runs to 14 residues. CDR1 and CDR2 from the germline V gene are SGDLS and YYNGEE. Unmatched junction bases numbered 6, after V lost 0 bases and J lost 8 bases. CDR3 residues: CASSVGSGGATQYF. The CDR3 bases are TGTGCCAGCAGCGTAGGATCGGGAGGCGCTACGCAGTATTTT.

V usage is TRBV2 and J usage is TRBJ2-3; 8 bases fit TRBD1. Germline V gene data show CDR1 as SNHLY and CDR2 as FYNNEI. The CDR3 contains 14 residues. With V trimmed by 5 bases and J by 1 base, 2 bases remained unmatched. The CDR3 protein is CASSPDRGTDTQYF. In DNA form, the CDR3 reads TGTGCCAGCAGTCCGGACAGGGGCACAGATACGCAGTATTTT.